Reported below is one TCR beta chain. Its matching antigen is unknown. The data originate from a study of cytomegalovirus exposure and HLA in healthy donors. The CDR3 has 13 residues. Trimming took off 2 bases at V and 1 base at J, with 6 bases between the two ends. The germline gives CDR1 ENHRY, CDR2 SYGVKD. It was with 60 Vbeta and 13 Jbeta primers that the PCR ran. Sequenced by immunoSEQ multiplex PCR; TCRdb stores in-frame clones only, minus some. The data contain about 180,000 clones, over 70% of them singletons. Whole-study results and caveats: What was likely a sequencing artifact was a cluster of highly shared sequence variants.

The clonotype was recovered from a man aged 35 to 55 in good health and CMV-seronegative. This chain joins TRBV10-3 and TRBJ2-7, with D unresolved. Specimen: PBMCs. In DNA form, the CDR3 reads TGTGCCATCAGTGAGCCTAGATCCTACGAGCAGTACTTC. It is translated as CAISEPRSYEQYF.